This T cell receptor beta chain stems from a study of blood T cells in healthy people across ages. Using a J-beta primer mix together with a sample-barcoded 5' primer, a second PCR was run for roughly 6 to 12 cycles. Every cDNA molecule carried a tag from a template-switch adaptor bearing 12 random nucleotides. TCRdb redid the calling of the 5' RACE reads with MiXCR, one entry per CDR3 protein. This table has fewer than 900,000 distinct CDR3 sequences, roughly 47% appearing once. V lost 4 bases and J 9 bases, leaving 10 bases between the germline ends. This CDR3 contains 12 residues. The germline V gene encodes CDR1 SGHTA and CDR2 FQGNSA.

The sequencing sample was made of blood. This chain connects TRBV7-2 to TRBJ2-1; D uncertain. This TCR was sampled from a woman aged 60-75 years in good health. This CDR3 reads CASSYARTEQFF. The DNA of the CDR3 is TGTGCCAGCAGCTATGCTCGGACTGAGCAGTTCTTC.